This T cell receptor beta chain was documented in a study of OX40 agonist ivuxolimab in advanced cancers. General notes on the study: Ivuxolimab, which targeted the costimulatory receptor OX40 (CD134), was an agonistic, fully human IgG2 monoclonal antibody. Intravenous ivuxolimab was administered to patients every 2 weeks at six dose levels: 0.01, 0.1, 0.3, 1.5, 3 and 10 mg/kg. Of the approximately 50 dose-escalation patients, hepatocellular carcinoma was present in 19, melanoma in roughly 15, renal cell carcinoma in 9 and head and neck cancer in 9. The dose-escalation cohort was approximately 83% male with a mean age of approximately 60 years, ranging from about 23 to 85. Prior anti-PD-1, anti-PD-L1 or anti-CTLA-4 therapy was permitted, and less than 45% of dose-escalation patients had received checkpoint inhibitors. Partial responses occurred in three dose-escalation patients, of whom one had hepatocellular carcinoma and two had cutaneous melanoma. The point of sequencing TCRbeta in the periphery was to test whether ivuxolimab changed TCR sequence diversity and drove clonal T-cell expansion. The paper reports the monotherapy dose-escalation portion (N of about 54 patients) of the phase I ivuxolimab trial. Here is what the overall study found, with its caveats: In partial responders in the 0.1-3.0 mg/kg groups, normalized peripheral clonal expansion was found to be among the lowest, especially among CD8+ T cells. Low levels of normalized T-cell clonal expansion were also seen in some nonresponding patients. At doses of 0.1 to 3.0 mg/kg, clonal expansion of both CD4+ and CD8+ T cells in blood was seen between baseline and week 6. Antigen specificity was not determined for the clonally expanded peripheral T cells. After ivuxolimab, expanded clones were on average more numerous among CD8+ T cells than among CD4+ T cells.

Patients with a history of autoimmune disease or receiving systemic immunosuppression were excluded from the trial. Peripheral blood for TCR sequencing was drawn from every dose cohort at baseline, at cycle 4 day 1 and at cycle 7 day 1. Samples came from an open-label, multicenter, first-in-human phase I dose-escalation trial of ivuxolimab. Adults with locally advanced or metastatic melanoma, renal cell carcinoma, hepatocellular carcinoma or head and neck squamous cell carcinoma were enrolled in the trial. Before TCR sequencing, CD4+ T cells and CD8+ T cells were sorted from peripheral blood as separate populations. The CDR3 holds 11 amino acids from the cysteine to the phenylalanine. Just CDR3 DNA is preserved here, 33 bases in frame from base 1. At the junction V is shortened by 8 bases and J by 4 bases, with 7 bases in between. Via the germline V gene, CDR1 is LGHNT and CDR2 FRNRAP. Notes on this clone: The clone's antigen remains unknown. No much larger clone is present one base from it, and per-base qualities are unavailable.

To sequence the TCRbeta CDR3 region, genomic DNA was isolated from the sorted cells. The immunoSEQ Assay was used for sequencing of TCRbeta CDR3 regions. TCRdb retrieved this table from immuneACCESS and kept in-frame rearrangements only. Not all clones are present; in checked studies, unresolved V genes account for under half, and no reason is known for the remainder. The sample data list about 76,000 clones, and approximately 85% of these were observed just once. The ten largest clones represent around 5.1% of the sample. The sequencing used CD4+ or CD8+ T cells sorted from blood, collected in a trial of the OX40 agonist ivuxolimab. The chain couples TRBV12-5 to TRBJ2-3; the D gene remains uncertain. This TCR was recovered from an adult with an advanced solid tumor such as melanoma, head and neck, liver or kidney cancer. The nucleotide sequence is TGTGCTAGTTCTCGGTCAGATACGCAGTATTTT. Its protein is CASSRSDTQYF.